The next 9 T cell receptor beta chains were all read from a single sample in a study of blood T cell repertoires in COVID-19 (dated by TCRdb to 2018 to 2020). Libraries were constructed by the immunoSEQ multiplex PCR assay. TCRdb mirrors the immuneACCESS table, restricted to in-frame sequences. Some clones are absent from its copies; in checked studies, under half trace to an unresolved V gene, and the reason for the others is unknown. The sample table records about 280,000 clones; around 83% of these occur just once. The ten biggest clones cover 5% of the sample. What was sequenced was PBMCs or T cells enriched from blood (not recorded which). These receptor sequences come from a man aged 40-50 years who had been exposed to COVID-19.

The gene calls are TRBV5-1 and TRBJ2-3; a weak D match, TRBD2 (5 bases). This CDR3 comprises 14 residues. V lost 7 bases, J lost 2 bases, and 14 bases lay in between. Germline assignment: CDR1 SGHRS and CDR2 YFSETQ. The DNA for the CDR3 is TGCGCCAGCGACTCAGGAGGCCTCACAGATACGCAGTATTTT. Protein: CASDSGGLTDTQYF.

The rearrangement uses TRBV9 and TRBJ2-3; 7 bases agree with TRBD2. Germline V gene data show CDR1 as SGDLS and CDR2 as YYNGEE. V was clipped by 7 bases and J by 1 base; unmatched bases: 12. This CDR3 is built from 16 residues. The DNA of the CDR3 is TGTGCCAGCGGACTTGAGCGGGAACGGCGCACAGATACGCAGTATTTT. This codes for CASGLERERRTDTQYF.

This chain joins TRBV11-3 and TRBJ2-5; D possibly corresponds to TRBD1 (6 bases). Trimming removed 1 base from V and 4 bases from J, with 13 bases in between. The CDR3 covers 15 residues. From germline, CDR1 is SGHNT and CDR2 YENEEA. CDR3 loop: CASSLGTDLRETQYF. Written as DNA, the CDR3 is TGTGCCAGCAGCTTAGGGACAGACCTGCGAGAGACCCAGTACTTC.

This clone was seen many times. In DNA, the CDR3 is TGTGCCAGCAGCCAAGGACGGCTAGCGGGAGGAGGAGGACAGTATTTT. This encodes CASSQGRLAGGGGQYF. The chain is built from TRBV4-2 and TRBJ2-3, with 11 bases fitting TRBD2. V lost 1 base, J lost 12 bases, and 12 bases stayed unmatched. Germline CDR1 is LGHNA and CDR2 is YNFKEQ. This CDR3 is built from 16 residues.

The chain links TRBV3-1 (or the pseudogene TRBV3-2) to TRBJ2-1; the match to TRBD2 covers 10 bases. Germline V gene lookup returns CDR1 LGHDT and CDR2 YNNKEL (reference sequence). The CDR3 has 15 residues. Trimming took 1 base from V and 3 from J; bases not matched to a gene: 0. The CDR3, as DNA: TGTGCCAGCAGCCAAGCTAGCGGGAGCTACAATGAGCAGTTCTTC. This gives the protein CASSQASGSYNEQFF.

The chain combines TRBV9 with TRBJ1-3, with 7 bases that match TRBD1. J lost 2 bases, V lost 3 bases, and 5 bases had no gene match. The CDR3 spans 15 residues. Per germline, CDR1 SGDLS and CDR2 YYNGEE. The CDR3 reads CASSAETGTGNTIYF. The CDR3, as DNA: TGTGCCAGCAGCGCAGAGACAGGGACTGGAAACACCATATATTTT.

The sample holds a few counts of this clone. V and J are TRBV29-1 and TRBJ1-1; D is uncertain. Per the germline V gene, CDR1 is SQVTM and CDR2 is ANQGSEA. The V gene lost 7 bases and the J gene lost 8 bases, with 5 bases spanning the gap. The CDR3 is 8 residues long. The DNA of the CDR3 is TGCAGCGCAGAGGAAGCTTTCTTT. This codes for CSAEEAFF. The variable domain in full, with the rest retrieved from reference TRBV29-1 and TRBJ1-1, is SAVISQKPSRDICQRGTSLTIQCQVDSQVTMMFWYRQQPGQSLTLIATANQGSEATYESGFVIDKFPISRPNLTFSTLTVSNMSPEDSSIYLCSAEEAFFGQGTRLTVV.

This chain's CDR3 is CATWDRANYGYTF. CDR3 bases: TGTGCCACTTGGGACAGGGCTAACTATGGCTACACCTTC. The chain links TRBV10-3 to TRBJ1-2; TRBD1 matches 9 bases. There are 13 residues in the CDR3. Trimming took 10 bases from V and 0 from J; bases not matched to a gene: 3. Germline V CDR1 and CDR2: ENHRY, SYGVKD.

The J gene is TRBJ2-1, the V gene TRBV11-3, with 10 bases lining up with TRBD2. The trim removed 2 bases at V and 4 bases at J, leaving 5 bases unmatched. This CDR3 is built from 16 residues. From germline, CDR1 is SGHNT and CDR2 YENEEA. DNA of the CDR3: TGTGCCAGCAGCTTATCTAGCGGGAGCGCATACAATGAGCAGTTCTTC. It yields the protein CASSLSSGSAYNEQFF.